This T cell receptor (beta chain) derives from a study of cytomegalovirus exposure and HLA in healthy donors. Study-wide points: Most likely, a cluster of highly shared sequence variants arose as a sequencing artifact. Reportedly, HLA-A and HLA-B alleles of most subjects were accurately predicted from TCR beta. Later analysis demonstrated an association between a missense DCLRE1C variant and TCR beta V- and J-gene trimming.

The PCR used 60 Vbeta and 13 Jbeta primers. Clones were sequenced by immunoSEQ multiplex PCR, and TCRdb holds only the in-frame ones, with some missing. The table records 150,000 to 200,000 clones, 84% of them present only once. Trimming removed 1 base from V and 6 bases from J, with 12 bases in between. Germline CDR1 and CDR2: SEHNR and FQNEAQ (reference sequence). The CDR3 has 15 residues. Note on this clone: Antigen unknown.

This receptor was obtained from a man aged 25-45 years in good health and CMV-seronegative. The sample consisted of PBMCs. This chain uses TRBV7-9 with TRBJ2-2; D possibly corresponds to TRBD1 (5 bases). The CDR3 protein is CASSLEQANAGELFF. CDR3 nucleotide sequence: TGTGCCAGCAGCTTAGAACAGGCTAACGCCGGGGAGCTGTTTTTT.